Described below is a single T cell receptor beta chain sequence and its context. Its antigen is unidentified. This sample is part of a study of OX40 agonist ivuxolimab in advanced cancers. Method: immunoSEQ multiplex PCR; TCRdb's copy keeps in-frame clones and lacks some. The sample carries roughly 53,000 clones, over 80% recorded once. Germline loops: CDR1 GTSNPN, CDR2 SVGIG (reference sequence). The CDR3 has 13 amino acids. Trimming left V 3 bases short and J 3 bases short, with 12 bases between. Study conclusions and caveats: Both CD4+ and CD8+ T cell populations in blood had undergone clonal expansion by week 6 at 0.1 to 3.0 mg/kg.

This sample comprised CD4+ or CD8+ T cells sorted from blood, obtained in a trial of the OX40 agonist ivuxolimab. This sequence was found in an adult with an advanced solid tumor such as melanoma, head and neck, liver or kidney cancer. The chain combines TRBV30 with TRBJ2-7; no firm D call. CDR3 protein: CAWSEDHLYEQYF. As DNA, the CDR3 is TGTGCCTGGAGCGAGGATCACCTCTACGAGCAGTACTTC.